A selection of T cell receptor beta chains follows, all from one sample in a study of T cells after yellow fever vaccination. TCRdb passed the 5' RACE reads through MiXCR, listing each CDR3 protein once. Among approximately 510,000 distinct CDR3 sequences, 20% to 25% were seen once, and the ten largest hold roughly a sixth. The specimen was PBMCs, collected about 21 days after the first yellow fever vaccination. These receptors were taken from a man between 18 and 29 years old who received the YFV17D yellow fever vaccine. The CDR3 runs from the conserved cysteine through the conserved F or W. The D gene is left open where the match is weak. Clone size is stated in some rows and not others, as once, few, many or a class when expanded.

d_call	clone_size	v_call	j_call	cdr3_nt	cdr3_aa
TRBD2	.	TRBV6-5	TRBJ2-1	TGTGCCAGCAGTTCGGGACTAGCGGGGGGGCTGGCCAATGAGCAGTTCTTC	CASSSGLAGGLANEQFF
.	.	TRBV20-1	TRBJ1-1	TGCAGTGCTAGAGATTTAGGACGGTCGAACACTGAAGCTTTCTTT	CSARDLGRSNTEAFF
TRBD2	.	TRBV28	TRBJ2-5	TGTGCCAGCAGTTCCCCACAAGCGGGGGGGTTGGAGACCCAGTACTTC	CASSSPQAGGLETQYF
TRBD1	few	TRBV12-3/TRBV12-4	TRBJ1-5	TGTGCCAGCACCTCGGACAGGGCGAATCAGCCCCAGCATTTT	CASTSDRANQPQHF
.	.	TRBV3-1	TRBJ1-1	TGTGCCAGCAGCCCCAACTGGGAGGGCACTGAAGCTTTCTTT	CASSPNWEGTEAFF
.	.	TRBV5-1	TRBJ1-2	TGCGCCAGCAGCTTGGACGCCGGGACACAAGGAGACTATGGCTACACCTTC	CASSLDAGTQGDYGYTF
.	few	TRBV6-2/TRBV6-3	TRBJ2-5	TGTGCCAGCGTAGAGACCCAGTACTTC	CASVETQYF
.	.	TRBV11-1	TRBJ1-1	TGTGCCAGCAGGGCCACCTCTTGGGCCCCTGAAGCTTTCTTT	CASRATSWAPEAFF
.	.	TRBV3-1	TRBJ1-3	TGTGCCAGCAGCCAAACCGGGGTTGGAGGAAACACCATATATTTT	CASSQTGVGGNTIYF
.	few	TRBV9	TRBJ2-2	TGTGCCAGCAGCCTCTACACGACCGCCGGGGAGCTGTTTTTT	CASSLYTTAGELFF
.	few	TRBV20-1	TRBJ2-2	TGCAGTGCCCGCCGGGACTCCAAGAACACCGGGGAGCTGTTTTTT	CSARRDSKNTGELFF
.	many	TRBV18	TRBJ1-6	TGTGCCAGCTCACCAGAGAGGCTAGCGGCCCTCCACTTT	CASSPERLAALHF
TRBD1	few	TRBV27	TRBJ1-6	TGTGCCAGCAGTTTCAGGGGGCGTGGATCACCCCTCCACTTT	CASSFRGRGSPLHF
TRBD2	.	TRBV20-1	TRBJ2-3	TGCAGTGCTATGTTGGTAGCGGGGGATACAGATACGCAGTATTTT	CSAMLVAGDTDTQYF
.	few	TRBV7-2	TRBJ1-1	TGTGCCAGCAGCTCTTACAGGGTTGGCACTGAAGCTTTCTTT	CASSSYRVGTEAFF
.	few	TRBV12-3/TRBV12-4	TRBJ2-5	TGTGCCAGCAGTTTATTTGGAGGGGGGGGAGAGACCCAGTACTTC	CASSLFGGGGETQYF
.	many	TRBV20-1	TRBJ1-3	TGCAGTGCTAATGAAGGAGGAAACACCATATATTTT	CSANEGGNTIYF
TRBD1	.	TRBV9	TRBJ2-5	TGTGCCAGCAGCGCCGACAGGGCCGCCCAAGAGACCCAGTACTTC	CASSADRAAQETQYF
.	few	TRBV28	TRBJ1-1	TGTGCCAGCAGTTTTGAGGGGATGAACACTGAAGCTTTCTTT	CASSFEGMNTEAFF
.	few	TRBV28	TRBJ1-1	TGTGCCAGCAGTTTGATGGGCTACCAAGCTTTCTTT	CASSLMGYQAFF
.	few	TRBV12-3/TRBV12-4	TRBJ2-6	TGTGCCAGCTGCGGGCAAAGCTCTGGGGCCAACGTCCTGACTTTC	CASCGQSSGANVLTF
.	.	TRBV7-9	TRBJ2-7	TGTGCCAGCAGCTCACGTTCTGGTCCCTCCTACGAGCAGTACTTC	CASSSRSGPSYEQYF
TRBD1	few	TRBV7-6	TRBJ1-3	TGTGCCAGCAGCTCACGGGACAGGTCTGGAAACACCATATATTTT	CASSSRDRSGNTIYF
TRBD2	.	TRBV13	TRBJ2-4	TGTGCCAGCAGCCTGGGTTCAAGCGGGGACATTCAGTACTTC	CASSLGSSGDIQYF
.	.	TRBV5-1	TRBJ2-4	TGCGCCAGCGGGATGTTTTACCTAGCCAAAAACATTCAGTACTTC	CASGMFYLAKNIQYF
TRBD1	.	TRBV18	TRBJ2-1	TGTGCCAGCACCGGGACAGGGGTATCTGAGCAGTTCTTC	CASTGTGVSEQFF
.	.	TRBV27	TRBJ2-6	TGTGCCAGCAGTACCCGGGCCACTGGGGCCAACGTCCTGACTTTC	CASSTRATGANVLTF
TRBD2	.	TRBV7-2	TRBJ2-1	TGTGCCAGCAGCAATAGCGGGGGGTACAATGAGCAGTTCTTC	CASSNSGGYNEQFF
.	.	TRBV27	TRBJ1-1	TGTGCCAGCAGTCGGGGACATCTGAACACTGAAGCTTTCTTT	CASSRGHLNTEAFF
.	.	TRBV24-1	TRBJ2-5	TGTGCCACCAGTGATTTTGGAAATCCGGAGACCCAGTACTTC	CATSDFGNPETQYF
.	.	TRBV28	TRBJ2-7	TGTGCCATCCAACCGACAGGCCCCTACGAGCAGTACTTC	CAIQPTGPYEQYF
TRBD1	.	TRBV7-9	TRBJ1-2	TGTGCCAGCAGCTACGACAGGGGAATAAGCTATGGCTACACCTTC	CASSYDRGISYGYTF
TRBD1	few	TRBV6-5	TRBJ2-1	TGTGCCAGCAGTTACGACAGGGGGTTTGGCAATGAGCAGTTCTTC	CASSYDRGFGNEQFF
.	.	TRBV10-2	TRBJ2-1	TGCGCCAGCAGTGGCCCCTTAGATAATGAGCAGTTCTTC	CASSGPLDNEQFF
.	.	TRBV14	TRBJ2-3	TGTGCCAGCAGCCAAGATTTGCGGGCCCCAGATACGCAGTATTTT	CASSQDLRAPDTQYF
TRBD2	.	TRBV19	TRBJ2-5	TGTGCCAGTAATTCTCCCGGGACTAGCAAAGAGACCCAGTACTTC	CASNSPGTSKETQYF
.	few	TRBV9	TRBJ1-6	TGTGCCAGCAGCTTTTCCAGGGGTCTCGATTCACCCCTCCACTTT	CASSFSRGLDSPLHF
.	.	TRBV6-5	TRBJ1-1	TGTGCCAGCAGTTACTCAAAATGGAACACTGAAGCTTTCTTT	CASSYSKWNTEAFF
.	once	TRBV6-5	TRBJ1-5	TGTGCCAGCAGTTACCGCCCCGGGAGCCTTAGCAATCAGCCCCAGCATTTT	CASSYRPGSLSNQPQHF
TRBD1	.	TRBV12-3/TRBV12-4	TRBJ2-3	TGTGCCAGCAGGGGGGACAGCTACACAGATACGCAGTATTTT	CASRGDSYTDTQYF
.	.	TRBV12-3/TRBV12-4	TRBJ1-6	TGTGCCATCGCCCAGGTCCATAATTCACCCCTCCACTTT	CAIAQVHNSPLHF
TRBD1	.	TRBV4-1	TRBJ1-6	TGCGCCAGCAGCCAGGGGGCCAGGGGGCCTTCACCCCTCCACTTT	CASSQGARGPSPLHF
TRBD2	few	TRBV5-1	TRBJ2-3	TGCGCCAGCAGCTTACCGGGGGGTCCAGATACGCAGTATTTT	CASSLPGGPDTQYF
.	few	TRBV4-1	TRBJ2-5	TGCGCCAGCAGCCAAGAGTCGGGGGGCCATTGGGAGACCCAGTACTTC	CASSQESGGHWETQYF
TRBD2	.	TRBV11-3	TRBJ2-3	TGTGCCAGCAGCTTAGTCGCGGGGGTGGGCACAGATACGCAGTATTTT	CASSLVAGVGTDTQYF
TRBD1	few	TRBV6-2/TRBV6-3	TRBJ2-5	TGTGCCAGCAGTTACCCGTCCGGGACAGGGTTGCGTGAGACCCAGTACTTC	CASSYPSGTGLRETQYF
.	few	TRBV3-1	TRBJ2-5	TGTGCCAGCAGCCAAGGTAGAACGCAAGAGACCCAGTACTTC	CASSQGRTQETQYF
TRBD1	few	TRBV20-1	TRBJ2-3	TGCAGTGCTAGGGACAGGGGGAGTTTGGATACGCAGTATTTT	CSARDRGSLDTQYF